This entry lists 6 T cell receptor beta chains sequenced from one sample in a study of OX40 agonist ivuxolimab in advanced cancers. Data came from immunoSEQ multiplex PCR; TCRdb stores just in-frame clones and leaves some out. This table holds over 55,000 clones, more than 85% found once. Material: CD4+ or CD8+ T cells sorted from blood, obtained in a trial of the OX40 agonist ivuxolimab. The origin of the receptors is an adult with an advanced solid tumor such as melanoma, head and neck, liver or kidney cancer.

This chain connects TRBV2 to TRBJ2-7; D is perhaps TRBD1 (6 bases). Germline assignment: CDR1 SNHLY and CDR2 FYNNEI. The CDR3 is 16 residues long. V dropped 0 bases and J dropped 1 base, with 13 bases sitting between them. The CDR3 region has the DNA TGTGCCAGCAGTGAAGCGGGCCAGGGGTTTTCCTACGAGCAGTACTTC. It yields the protein CASSEAGQGFSYEQYF. Looking up the rest from reference TRBV2 and TRBJ2-7 gives the full variable domain: EPEVTQTPSHQVTQMGQEVILRCVPISNHLYFYWYRQILGQKVEFLVSFYNNEISEKSEIFDDQFSVERPDGSNFTLKIRSTKLEDSAMYFCASSEAGQGFSYEQYFGPGTRLTVT.

The rearrangement uses TRBV7-9 and TRBJ1-1, with 8 bases lining up with TRBD1. This CDR3 region has 13 residues. V dropped 5 bases and J dropped 7; count of bases not matched to a gene: 6. The germline V gene encodes CDR1 SEHNR and CDR2 FQNEAQ (reference sequence). The CDR3 region is CASSRPGQGEAFF. CDR3 nucleotides: TGTGCCAGCAGCCGACCCGGACAGGGTGAAGCTTTCTTT.

The rearrangement links TRBV9 to TRBJ2-5; TRBD2 is a possible D gene (6 bases). Per the germline V gene, CDR1 is SGDLS and CDR2 is YYNGEE. V lost 0 bases, J lost 4 bases, and 10 bases lay in between. This CDR3 comprises 14 residues. This chain's CDR3 is CASSVVGGTETQYF. In DNA form, the CDR3 reads TGTGCCAGCAGCGTAGTCGGCGGGACAGAGACCCAGTACTTC.

The chain couples TRBV28 to TRBJ1-1; no clear D gene. The CDR3 length is 15 residues. Per germline, CDR1 MDHEN and CDR2 SYDVKM. Trimming left V 2 bases short and J 8 bases short, with 18 bases between. The CDR3 bases are TGTGCCAGCAGTTTAGTCGGGCTCACGCCGCCCGAAGCTTTCTTT. Its translation is CASSLVGLTPPEAFF.

The chain has TRBV19 and TRBJ1-2; 8 nucleotides match TRBD1. The germline gives CDR1 LNHDA, CDR2 SQIVND (reference sequence). V shed 6 bases, J shed 9 bases, and the junction held 9 bases outside the gene matches. The CDR3 length is 13 residues. CDR3 sequence: CASRPGQDFRYTF. CDR3 DNA sequence: TGTGCCAGTAGACCGGGACAGGATTTTCGCTACACCTTC. Filled out from reference TRBV19 and TRBJ1-2, the complete variable domain reads DGGITQSPKYLFRKEGQNVTLSCEQNLNHDAMYWYRQDPGQGLRLIYYSQIVNDFQKGDIAEGYSVSREKKESFPLTVTSAQKNPTAFYLCASRPGQDFRYTFGSGTRLTVV.

The chain combines TRBV7-2 with TRBJ1-3; no clear D gene. Looked up from germline, CDR1 is SGHTA and CDR2 is FQGNSA. V gave up 1 base and J gave up 2 bases, with 6 bases separating them. The CDR3 is 14 amino acids. In nucleotides, the CDR3 is TGTGCCAGCAGCTTAGGTCAGGCTGGAAACACCATATATTTT. Amino acids: CASSLGQAGNTIYF.